What follows are 20 T cell receptor beta chains derived from one specimen sequenced in a study of cytomegalovirus exposure and HLA in healthy donors. Use of 60 Vbeta and 13 Jbeta primers characterized the PCR. TCRdb keeps only in-frame clones here, not all; method: immunoSEQ multiplex PCR. The sample lists 110,000 to 150,000 clones, 70% seen once, with under 2% in the top ten. The sequencing sample was made of PBMCs. The receptors originated from a woman aged 25 to 39 in good health and CMV-seronegative.

J is TRBJ2-1 and V is TRBV7-2, with TRBD1 matching over 7 bases. CDR1 SGHTA and CDR2 FQGNSA come from the germline V gene. The junction had 2 bases not matched to a gene; V was cut back by 2 bases and J by 10 bases. The CDR3 runs to 12 residues. CDR3 sequence reads: CASSLRGLEQFF. The CDR3 nucleotides read TGTGCCAGCAGCTTAAGGGGGCTGGAGCAGTTCTTC.

This chain joins TRBV28 and TRBJ1-4; 7 positions agree with TRBD1. Unmatched junction bases numbered 12, after V lost 6 bases and J lost 11 bases. The CDR3 loop spans 14 amino acids. Germline CDR1 is MDHEN and CDR2 is SYDVKM. CDR3 residues: CASSQPRQGWKLFF. The CDR3, as DNA: TGTGCCAGCAGCCAACCCCGACAGGGATGGAAACTGTTTTTT. The variable domain in full, with the rest retrieved from reference TRBV28 and TRBJ1-4, is DVKVTQSSRYLVKRTGEKVFLECVQDMDHENMFWYRQDPGLGLRLIYFSYDVKMKEKGDIPEGYSVSREKKERFSLILESASTNQTSMYLCASSQPRQGWKLFFGSGTQLSVL.

The V gene is TRBV7-2, the J gene TRBJ2-7; 8 nucleotides align to TRBD2. This CDR3 has 14 amino acids. The junction had 8 bases not matched to a gene; V was cut back by 4 bases and J by 6 bases. CDR1 is SGHTA, CDR2 FQGNSA, per germline. The CDR3 region is CASSWGGGYLEQYV. The CDR3 DNA reads as TGTGCCAGCAGCTGGGGCGGGGGGTACCTCGAGCAGTACGTC.

V usage is TRBV4-1 and J usage is TRBJ1-6; possibly TRBD1 for D (5 bases). Trimming stripped 0 bases from V and 0 bases from J, with 6 bases between. The CDR3 has 16 amino acids. CDR1 is MGHRA, CDR2 YSYEKL, per germline. The CDR3 DNA is TGCGCCAGCAGCCAAGATCAGGGCTCCTATAATTCACCCCTCCACTTT. It specifies CASSQDQGSYNSPLHF.

This clone has more than one count but fewer than ten. V is TRBV7-9 and J is TRBJ1-3, with unresolved D. CDR1 is SEHNR, CDR2 FQNEAQ, per germline (reference sequence). CDR3 length: 13 residues. V was trimmed by 0 bases and J by 8 bases, leaving 8 bases between them. The CDR3 sequence is CASSLARGDTIYF. The CDR3 region has the DNA TGTGCCAGCAGCTTAGCGCGCGGAGACACCATATATTTT.

This chain links TRBV4-1 with TRBJ1-2; D not resolved. CDR3 length: 14 residues. The V and J ends lost 1 base and 4 bases respectively, with 10 bases between them. Per germline, CDR1 MGHRA and CDR2 YSYEKL. This CDR3 is CASSQALSSYGYTF. The CDR3 DNA reads TGCGCCAGCAGCCAAGCCCTGAGTAGCTATGGCTACACCTTC.

About this clone: Other DNA sequences in this specimen translate into the identical CDR3. The chain links TRBV28 to TRBJ1-1; 9 bases line up with TRBD1. The CDR3 has 14 amino acids. The germline V gene encodes CDR1 MDHEN and CDR2 SYDVKM. The V segment lost 6 bases and the J segment 4 bases; nucleotides outside the gene matches: 6. Here the CDR3 DNA reads TGTGCCAGCAGCTCTGGACAGGGGACCACTGAAGCTTTCTTT. It specifies CASSSGQGTTEAFF.

The chain has TRBV7-8 and TRBJ1-3, with a possible D match to TRBD1 (6 bases). Germline V gene data show CDR1 as SGHVS and CDR2 as FQNEAQ. Trimming stripped 4 bases from V and 4 bases from J, with 8 bases between. This CDR3 is 13 amino acids long. The CDR3 here is CASSSGQGNTIYF. The CDR3 DNA reads as TGTGCCAGCAGCTCAGGACAGGGAAACACCATATATTTT.

This clone has a single count. This chain links TRBV9 with TRBJ2-2; 7 bases line up with TRBD1. The CDR3 covers 14 residues. V trimming: 3 bases; J trimming: 5 bases; junction bases outside the gene matches: 4. Germline assignment: CDR1 SGDLS and CDR2 YYNGEE. The CDR3 DNA reads as TGTGCCAGCAGCGCGACAGGGTGGACCGGGGAGCTGTTTTTT. Translation: CASSATGWTGELFF. The complete variable domain, with remaining parts taken from reference TRBV9 and TRBJ2-2, reads DSGVTQTPKHLITATGQRVTLRCSPRSGDLSVYWYQQSLDQGLQFLIQYYNGEERAKGNILERFSAQQFPDLHSELNLSSLELGDSALYFCASSATGWTGELFFGEGSRLTVL.

The chain employs TRBV7-8 and TRBJ2-1, with 9 nucleotides matching TRBD1. The J segment lost 1 base and the V segment lost 5 bases, leaving 6 bases of the junction unmatched. Germline values: CDR1 SGHVS, CDR2 FQNEAQ. The CDR3 covers 16 residues. CDR3 region: CASSLRQGGSYNEQFF. CDR3 nucleotides: TGTGCCAGCAGCCTCCGACAGGGGGGGTCCTACAATGAGCAGTTCTTC.

The chain joins TRBV5-1 to TRBJ2-1, with D possibly matching TRBD2 (5 bases). The CDR3 spans 14 residues. Germline assignment: CDR1 SGHRS and CDR2 YFSETQ. Trimming took off 4 bases at V and 3 bases at J, with 11 bases between the two ends. CDR3 residues: CASSPFGVYNEQFF. The CDR3 region has the DNA TGCGCCAGCAGCCCATTCGGGGTCTACAATGAGCAGTTCTTC.

The J gene is TRBJ1-4, the V gene TRBV4-2; D might be TRBD1 (6 bases). Germline loops: CDR1 LGHNA, CDR2 YNFKEQ. This CDR3 is 16 amino acids long. Trimming pared 1 base from V and 1 base from J, leaving 10 bases between. The CDR3 here is CASSQVEQGTNEKLFF. Written as DNA, the CDR3 is TGTGCCAGCAGCCAAGTTGAACAGGGAACTAATGAAAAACTGTTTTTT.

The chain uses TRBV25-1 and TRBJ2-5; D not certain. Germline V gene lookup returns CDR1 MGHDK and CDR2 SYGVNS. The germline V and J ends were trimmed by 6 bases and 5 bases, with 7 bases remaining between them. CDR3 length: 11 amino acids. The CDR3 DNA follows: TGTGCCAGCAGGGGCTATGAGACCCAGTACTTC. This translates into CASRGYETQYF.

This clone showed up just a few times. The chain couples TRBV7-8 to TRBJ2-7, with 11 bases that match TRBD2. The ends lost 3 bases at V and 3 bases at J; junction bases unmatched: 1. The CDR3 runs to 14 residues. Germline assignment: CDR1 SGHVS and CDR2 FQNEAQ. CDR3: CASSLGLAVYEQYF. In DNA, the CDR3 is TGTGCCAGCAGCTTGGGACTAGCGGTCTACGAGCAGTACTTC.

J is TRBJ2-2 and V is TRBV7-9; the D gene is possibly TRBD2 (5 bases). Deletions cut 5 bases from V and 1 base from J, with 5 bases between. CDR3 length: 13 residues. Germline V gives CDR1 SEHNR, CDR2 FQNEAQ (reference sequence). For the CDR3, the DNA is TGTGCCAGCAGCGGACTGAACACCGGGGAGCTGTTTTTT. Residues: CASSGLNTGELFF.

This sequence joins TRBV7-9 and TRBJ2-1; no definite D call. V lost 3 bases and J 0 bases, leaving 9 bases between the germline ends. Germline V lookup: CDR1 SEHNR, CDR2 FQNEAQ (reference sequence). This CDR3 spans 15 amino acids. The DNA for the CDR3 is TGTGCCAGCAGCTTGCTACAGAGCTCCTACAATGAGCAGTTCTTC. Translated: CASSLLQSSYNEQFF.

The chain recombines TRBV4-1 with TRBJ2-7; 10 nucleotides line up with TRBD2. With V trimmed by 4 bases and J by 1 base, 7 bases remained unmatched. Germline V gene data show CDR1 as MGHRA and CDR2 as YSYEKL. The length of the CDR3 is 16 residues. CDR3 coding DNA: TGCGCCAGCAGCCCTTGGACTAGCGGAGAGTCCTACGAGCAGTACTTC. Its protein product is CASSPWTSGESYEQYF.

J is TRBJ2-1 and V is TRBV29-1; no clear D gene. The CDR3 loop spans 11 amino acids. In germline, CDR1 is SQVTM, CDR2 ANQGSEA. Trimming cost V 5 bases and J 10 bases, with 12 bases left between them. Here the CDR3 reads CSVLRLEEQFF. Here the CDR3 DNA reads TGCAGCGTTCTAAGACTGGAAGAGCAGTTCTTC.

This clone was observed a handful of times. The chain joins TRBV28 to TRBJ2-5; 9 bases line up with TRBD1. This CDR3 spans 16 amino acids. The germline V gene has CDR1 MDHEN and CDR2 SYDVKM. V lost 5 bases to trimming and J lost 1 base; unmatched junction nucleotides: 8. Written as DNA, the CDR3 is TGTGCCAGCAGTCATCTGGGACAGGGTTTCCAAGAGACCCAGTACTTC. As protein: CASSHLGQGFQETQYF.

The chain uses TRBV5-1 and TRBJ2-1; TRBD1 might be the D (5 bases). The CDR3 is 15 residues long. CDR1 and CDR2 (germline): SGHRS, YFSETQ. V was shortened by 3 bases and J by 3 bases, with 13 bases between the two germline ends. The CDR3 here is CASSSTGASYNEQFF. CDR3 sequence (DNA): TGCGCCAGCAGCTCCACTGGGGCTAGCTACAATGAGCAGTTCTTC.